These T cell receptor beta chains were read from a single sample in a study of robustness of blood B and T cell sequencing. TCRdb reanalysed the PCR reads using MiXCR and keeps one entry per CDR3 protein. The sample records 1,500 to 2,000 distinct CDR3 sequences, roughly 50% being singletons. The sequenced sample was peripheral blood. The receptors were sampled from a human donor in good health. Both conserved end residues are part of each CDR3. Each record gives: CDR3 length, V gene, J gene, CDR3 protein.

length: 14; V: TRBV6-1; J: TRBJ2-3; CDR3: CASATREDTDTQYF
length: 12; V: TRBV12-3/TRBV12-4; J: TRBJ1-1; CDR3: CASSFSGSEAFF